This TCR beta chain was captured by sequencing in a study of cytomegalovirus exposure and HLA in healthy donors. Study-level background: Earlier work reported 117 million unique TCR beta sequences from 150 million to 200 million T cells. Findings and caveats of the study: It was about 180 TCR beta chains that were listed as cytomegalovirus-associated.

A word on this clone: As yet, its antigen is unknown.

The primer mix had 60 Vbeta and 13 Jbeta primers. Repertoires were generated with immunoSEQ multiplex PCR, while TCRdb's copy carries only in-frame clones and drops some. This table holds about 170,000 clones, roughly 70% found once. Though nominally healthy at sampling, donors likely had unrecorded immune exposures. Germline V gene sequence: CDR1 MNHEY, CDR2 SVGAGI. V lost 4 bases to trimming and J lost 6 bases, with 7 bases between them. This CDR3 region has 11 residues. The specimen sequenced was PBMCs. The chain couples TRBV6-5 to TRBJ2-7; no reliable D call. This TCR derives from a woman between 18 and 30 years old in good health and CMV-seropositive. The CDR3 sequence is CASSSVGEQYF. The CDR3 region has the DNA TGTGCCAGCAGTTCCGTCGGCGAGCAGTACTTC.